A single sample gave rise to the 25 T cell receptor beta chains below, sequenced in a study of T-cell reconstitution after alpha-beta-depleted transplantation in children. TCRbeta library preparation incorporated unique molecular identifiers. TCRdb re-derived calls from the PCR reads in MiXCR, one entry per CDR3 protein. The sample lists 200,000 to 250,000 distinct CDR3 sequences; about 11% were seen once. The material was PBMCs, obtained before TCRalphabeta/CD19-depleted stem cell transplant. The source is a child in the first two years of life with acute myeloid leukemia, due to receive a stem cell transplant.

The sample holds many counts of this clonotype. This chain joins TRBV7-2 and TRBJ2-7; no clear D gene. This CDR3 has 15 amino acids. Trimming stripped 1 base from V and 2 bases from J, with 12 bases between. CDR1 and CDR2 from the germline V gene are SGHTA and FQGNSA. The DNA of the CDR3 is TGTGCCAGCAGCTTAGTACCCCGCTCACCCTACGAGCAGTACTTC. Amino acids: CASSLVPRSPYEQYF.

Ten or more counts support this clonotype. The chain employs TRBV7-3 and TRBJ2-2; D is unclear. The V gene lost 4 bases and the J gene lost 3 bases, with 6 bases spanning the gap. Germline V gene data show CDR1 as SGHTA and CDR2 as FQGTGA. This CDR3 region has 13 residues. The CDR3 DNA reads as TGTGCCAGCAGCTCCGGAGACACCGGGGAGCTGTTTTTT. Translated, it gives CASSSGDTGELFF.

This clonotype was recorded at least ten times. This chain links TRBV5-6 with TRBJ2-5, with a weak D call TRBD2 (5 bases). The ends were cut back, 0 bases at V and 7 bases at J, with 19 bases in the middle. The CDR3 has 16 residues. The V gene's germline CDR1 is SGHDT and CDR2 YYEEEE. The CDR3 spells CASSLVGQSRGGTQYF. The DNA for the CDR3 is TGTGCCAGCAGCTTGGTGGGTCAGTCCCGGGGTGGGACCCAGTACTTC.

This clonotype was seen repeatedly, ten times or more. The rearrangement links TRBV24-1 to TRBJ1-5; 7 bases are shared with TRBD1. The germline V gene has CDR1 KGHDR and CDR2 SFDVKD. This CDR3 contains 19 residues. The trim removed 4 bases at V and 0 bases at J, leaving 14 bases unmatched. Written as DNA, the CDR3 is TGTGCCACCAGTGAAAATACAGGGGACCTGTCCTTTAGCAATCAGCCCCAGCATTTT. The encoded protein is CATSENTGDLSFSNQPQHF.

V and J are TRBV18 and TRBJ1-2; D gene ambiguous. V gave up 1 base and J gave up 4 bases, with 10 bases separating them. The germline V gene encodes CDR1 KGHSH and CDR2 LQKENI. CDR3 length equals 14 residues. CDR3 in DNA: TGTGCCAGCTCACCACTGGAGGGCGGCTATGGCTACACCTTC. Its translation: CASSPLEGGYGYTF.

This clonotype was detected ten times or more. The chain carries TRBV5-1 and TRBJ2-7, with 14 bases identical to TRBD2. Germline loops: CDR1 SGHRS, CDR2 YFSETQ. Trimming took 4 bases from V and 6 from J; bases not matched to a gene: 3. This CDR3 is 14 amino acids long. CDR3 in DNA: TGCGCCAGCAGCGGGACTAGCGGGAGTTTCGAGCAGTACTTC. Its protein is CASSGTSGSFEQYF. Together with reference TRBV5-1 and TRBJ2-7, the CDR3 gives the full variable domain: KAGVTQTPRYLIKTRGQQVTLSCSPISGHRSVSWYQQTPGQGLQFLFEYFSETQRNKGNFPGRFSGRQFSNSRSEMNVSTLELGDSALYLCASSGTSGSFEQYFGPGTRLTVT.

This clonotype was observed at least ten times. This chain joins TRBV12-3 or TRBV12-4 and TRBJ2-2; maybe TRBD2 (6 bases). The CDR3 is made up of 13 amino acids. V was trimmed by 4 bases and J by 4 bases, leaving 7 bases between them. This CDR3 reads CASSWDFTGELFF. CDR3 sequence (DNA): TGTGCCAGCAGTTGGGACTTCACCGGGGAGCTGTTTTTT.

Concerning this clonotype itself: Just one base apart from a much larger clone, this may be a read error. The chain combines TRBV7-9 with TRBJ2-7, with 7 nucleotides matching TRBD1. CDR3 size: 14 residues. Trimming at V came to 5 bases and at J to 5 bases, leaving 9 bases not matched to a gene. Looked up from germline, CDR1 is SEHNR and CDR2 is FQNEAQ (reference sequence). CDR3 sequence reads: CASSVTGLSDEQYF. The CDR3 bases are TGTGCCAGCAGCGTGACAGGGCTTTCCGACGAGCAGTACTTC.

V is TRBV18 and J is TRBJ2-7; 7 nucleotides align to TRBD1. This CDR3 comprises 14 residues. Per the germline V gene, CDR1 is KGHSH and CDR2 is LQKENI. V was clipped by 5 bases and J by 2 bases; unmatched bases: 6. CDR3 sequence reads: CASSSGQETYEQYF. The CDR3 DNA sequence: TGTGCCAGCTCATCTGGACAGGAAACCTACGAGCAGTACTTC.

This clonotype has a count of ten or more. This rearrangement joins TRBV10-3 to TRBJ2-3, with 10 bases aligning to TRBD2. The CDR3 is 18 residues long. Germline V lookup: CDR1 ENHRY, CDR2 SYGVKD. After removal of 0 bases from V and 1 base from J, the junction contained 7 bases not matched to a gene. In nucleotides, the CDR3 is TGTGCCATCAGTGAGTCTAAAGCCGGGACTAGCGGCACAGATACGCAGTATTTT. This translates into CAISESKAGTSGTDTQYF.

In its sample, this clonotype was seen many times. The chain combines TRBV3-1 with TRBJ1-2, with D perhaps matching TRBD1 (5 bases). The CDR3 runs 15 residues. The V gene's germline CDR1 is LGHDT and CDR2 YNNKEL (reference sequence). The V end was cut by 4 bases, the J end by 2 bases, with 14 bases between. The CDR3 reads CASSPTHQGNYGYTF. The CDR3, as DNA: TGTGCCAGCAGCCCGACACACCAGGGAAACTATGGCTACACCTTC.

This clonotype has a handful of counts. V and J are TRBV18 and TRBJ1-5; tentative D call: TRBD1 (6 bases). The CDR3 is 16 residues long. The V and J ends lost 3 bases and 0 bases respectively, with 12 bases between them. Germline values: CDR1 KGHSH, CDR2 LQKENI. CDR3: CASSPPGHYSNQPQHF. The CDR3 nucleotides are TGTGCCAGCTCACCTCCGGGACACTATAGCAATCAGCCCCAGCATTTT.

Of note for this clonotype: A read error may be the cause here, since a much bigger clone is one base away. V gene TRBV3-1 combines with J gene TRBJ1-6, with TRBD1 as a possible D gene (6 bases). CDR3 length: 18 amino acids. In germline, CDR1 is LGHDT, CDR2 YNNKEL (reference sequence). The CDR3: CACSLTPGGPLYNSPLHF. CDR3 sequence (DNA): TGTGCCTGCAGTTTAACGCCGGGGGGGCCCCTCTATAATTCACCCCTCCACTTT.

This clonotype was observed many times. As DNA, the CDR3 is TGCAGCGTTGTTCACGGGGGAGGTAACACTGAAGCTTTCTTT. It encodes CSVVHGGGNTEAFF. This chain links TRBV29-1 with TRBJ1-1; maybe TRBD1 (5 bases). V was pared by 4 bases and J by 2 bases, with 14 bases between. The V gene's germline CDR1 is SQVTM and CDR2 ANQGSEA. The CDR3 has 14 amino acids.

Many counts were recorded for this clonotype. This rearrangement joins TRBV6-2 or TRBV6-3 to TRBJ1-5, with TRBD1 matching over 8 bases. Germline assignment: CDR1 MNHEY and CDR2 SVGEGT. With V trimmed by 4 bases and J by 7 bases, 6 bases remained unmatched. This CDR3 contains 14 residues. The CDR3 DNA sequence: TGTGCCAGCAGTTTCTCAGGGGGCAGACAGCCCCAGCATTTT. As protein: CASSFSGGRQPQHF.

This clonotype was counted ten times or more. The V and J genes are TRBV12-3 or TRBV12-4 and TRBJ1-3; D is perhaps TRBD1 (5 bases). The CDR3 covers 14 residues. V gave up 6 bases and J gave up 0 bases, with 9 bases separating them. CDR3 protein: CASRTESSGNTIYF. The CDR3 DNA follows: TGTGCCAGCAGGACAGAGAGCTCTGGAAACACCATATATTTT.

This clonotype was observed at least ten times. J is TRBJ2-2 and V is TRBV4-1; a possible D gene is TRBD1 (5 bases). Trimming pared 1 base from V and 6 bases from J, leaving 18 bases between. Germline V CDR1 and CDR2: MGHRA, YSYEKL. The CDR3 loop spans 17 amino acids. CDR3 sequence (DNA): TGCGCCAGCAGCCAAGGGATCTCCGGACAAAGGCCCGGGGAGCTGTTTTTT. Protein: CASSQGISGQRPGELFF.

Worth noting for this clonotype: A clone one base away is much larger, so this may be a read error. This sequence joins TRBV7-8 and TRBJ2-1; D is perhaps TRBD2 (6 bases). CDR3 size: 14 residues. The V gene's germline CDR1 is SGHVS and CDR2 FQNEAQ. CDR3 sequence reads: CACSLGTVYNEQFF. CDR3 sequence (DNA): TGTGCCTGCAGCTTAGGGACTGTCTACAATGAGCAGTTCTTC.

This clonotype was found a few times. The J gene is TRBJ2-3, the V gene TRBV20-1, with 8 bases lining up with TRBD2. V was pared by 5 bases and J by 4 bases, with 8 bases of the junction left unmatched. The germline V gene encodes CDR1 DFQATT and CDR2 SNEGSKA (reference sequence). The CDR3 extends over 14 amino acids. CDR3 in amino acids: CSAPRGGLADTQYF. The CDR3 DNA is TGCAGTGCTCCACGGGGGGGCCTAGCAGATACGCAGTATTTT.

This clonotype has ten or more counts. This rearrangement joins TRBV5-5 to TRBJ2-3, with 14 bases matching TRBD2. The CDR3 sequence is 16 residues long. The junction had 2 bases not matched to a gene; V was cut back by 4 bases and J by 1 base. The germline CDR1 and CDR2 sequences are SGHKS and YYEKEE (reference sequence). In DNA form, the CDR3 reads TGTGCCAGCAGCAAGGGACTAGCGGGAGGCACAGATACGCAGTATTTT. Its translation: CASSKGLAGGTDTQYF.

Only a few counts were recorded for this clonotype. The V and J genes are TRBV2 and TRBJ2-1, with a tentative D call TRBD2 (5 bases). CDR1 and CDR2 from the germline V gene are SNHLY and FYNNEI. The CDR3 has 14 residues. V lost 7 bases to trimming and J lost 8 bases, with 18 bases between them. The CDR3 protein is CASTSVGSVYEQFF. The CDR3 coding sequence is TGTGCCAGCACTTCTGTAGGGAGTGTTTATGAGCAGTTCTTC. Full variable domain (outside the CDR3, taken from reference TRBV2 and TRBJ2-1): EPEVTQTPSHQVTQMGQEVILRCVPISNHLYFYWYRQILGQKVEFLVSFYNNEISEKSEIFDDQFSVERPDGSNFTLKIRSTKLEDSAMYFCASTSVGSVYEQFFGPGTRLTVL.

In its sample, this clonotype was seen many times. J is TRBJ2-2 and V is TRBV9; D is undetermined. The germline V gene encodes CDR1 SGDLS and CDR2 YYNGEE. This CDR3 is 14 amino acids long. Trimming cost V 0 bases and J 7 bases, with 10 bases left between them. This CDR3 is CASSVVLDSGELFF. The CDR3 region has the DNA TGTGCCAGCAGCGTAGTTCTAGATAGCGGGGAGCTGTTTTTT.

This clonotype was recorded many times. This chain connects TRBV5-4 to TRBJ1-2; tentatively, D is TRBD1 (5 bases). The germline CDR1 and CDR2 sequences are SGHNT and YYREEE (reference sequence). Trimming removed 2 bases at V and 6 bases at J, with 17 bases between. The CDR3 extends over 15 amino acids. The CDR3 reads CASSFGRGGENGYTF. CDR3 bases: TGTGCCAGCAGCTTTGGGCGGGGAGGGGAAAATGGCTACACCTTC.

This clonotype was seen many times. The chain employs TRBV7-9 and TRBJ2-7, with 8 bases fitting TRBD1. The CDR3 consists of 14 residues. With 5 bases clipped from V and 5 bases from J, the junction kept 8 bases outside the gene matches. In germline, CDR1 is SEHNR, CDR2 FQNEAQ (reference sequence). The chain's CDR3 is CASSPWTGLDEQYF. In DNA form, the CDR3 reads TGTGCCAGCAGCCCTTGGACAGGGTTGGACGAGCAGTACTTC.

This clonotype was seen many times. The V gene is TRBV24-1, the J gene TRBJ2-3; D remains ambiguous. Per the germline V gene, CDR1 is KGHDR and CDR2 is SFDVKD. This CDR3 spans 14 amino acids. The germline V and J ends were trimmed by 3 bases and 7 bases, with 13 bases remaining between them. The CDR3: CATSDEARSNTQYF. The CDR3 bases are TGTGCCACCAGTGATGAGGCCCGGTCGAATACGCAGTATTTT.